This is a list of T cell receptor beta chains from one sample in a study of radiation and T cells in renal cell carcinoma. The data were produced by immunoSEQ multiplex PCR, yet TCRdb's version contains in-frame clones alone and is incomplete. The table lists about 150,000 clones, roughly 86% of them singletons. The sequenced sample was blood, obtained from a patient whose treatment included radiotherapy and nephrectomy. Source of these receptors: a woman between 45 and 60 years old with renal cell carcinoma. The CDR3 runs from the conserved cysteine through the conserved F or W. Fields, in order: D gene, V gene, J gene, clone size, CDR3 DNA, CDR3 protein. A D gene is named only where the DNA matches it firmly. Expanded clones are given a class, and other clones once, few, many or no size at all.

>NA|TRBV2|TRBJ1-2|NA
TGTGCCAGCAGTGAAGCAATTACCAGCAACTATGGCTACACCTTC
CASSEAITSNYGYTF
>TRBD1|TRBV2|TRBJ1-1|NA
TGTGCCAGCAAACCACAGGGGGTGAACACTGAAGCTTTCTTT
CASKPQGVNTEAFF
>NA|TRBV6-6|TRBJ1-2|NA
TGTGCCACAGGCAGGGTAAACGGTGGCTACACCTTC
CATGRVNGGYTF
>NA|TRBV19|TRBJ2-7|NA
TGTGCCAGTAGTATACGCAGGGGCGAGCAGTACTTC
CASSIRRGEQYF
>TRBD1|TRBV18|TRBJ1-1|NA
TGTGCCAGCTCACTTCCCGGGACAGGGGGCACTGAAGCTTTCTTT
CASSLPGTGGTEAFF
>NA|TRBV18|TRBJ2-5|once
TGTGCCAGCTCCCCCGGTCCCCCGAACCAAGAGACCCAGTACTTC
CASSPGPPNQETQYF
>TRBD1|TRBV27|TRBJ2-1|NA
TGTGCCAGCACTCTCCGGGGACAGGGGGCTTACCCTTCCTACAATGAGCAGTTCTTC
CASTLRGQGAYPSYNEQFF
>TRBD1|TRBV5-5|TRBJ1-4|NA
TGTGCCAGCAGCTTGGCACAGGGGCGTGAAAAACTGTTTTTT
CASSLAQGREKLFF
>NA|TRBV7-9|TRBJ1-1|NA
TGTGCCAGCAGCACCGAAGGGGGTACTGAAGCTTTCTTT
CASSTEGGTEAFF
>NA|TRBV11-1|TRBJ1-1|NA
TGTGCCAGCAGCTTAGAGGGAGCAGGGGAGACTGAAGCTTTCTTT
CASSLEGAGETEAFF
>NA|TRBV4-3|TRBJ1-2|NA
TGCGCCAGCAGCCAAGATTTAGGGGATGGCTATGGCTACACCTTC
CASSQDLGDGYGYTF
>NA|TRBV19|TRBJ1-5|NA
TGTGCCAGTAGTGCGCGGGGGAGCGGCAATCAGCCCCAGCATTTT
CASSARGSGNQPQHF
>NA|TRBV19|TRBJ1-1|NA
TGTGCCAGTAGTACACAAGCGAACACTGAAGCTTTCTTT
CASSTQANTEAFF
>TRBD1|TRBV11-1|TRBJ1-2|NA
TGTGCCAGCAGCTCGGAGCTTGGGACAGACTATGGCTACACCTTC
CASSSELGTDYGYTF
>TRBD2|TRBV6-1|TRBJ2-3|NA
TGTGCCAGCAGTAGTGATAGCGGGGCAGATACGCAGTATTTT
CASSSDSGADTQYF
>NA|TRBV7-9|TRBJ2-5|NA
TGTGCCAGCAGCTTGACCCTAAGGGAGACCCAGTACTTC
CASSLTLRETQYF
>TRBD1|TRBV9|TRBJ1-4|NA
TGTGCCAGCAGCGTGGGACAGGGGGCGTTGAGTGAAAAACTGTTTTTT
CASSVGQGALSEKLFF
>NA|TRBV27|TRBJ1-5|NA
TGTGCCAGCAGTGACAATTGGTTCGGGCAGCCCCAGCATTTT
CASSDNWFGQPQHF
>NA|TRBV7-9|TRBJ1-2|NA
TGTGCCAGCAGCGCCGCTAACTATGGCTACACCTTC
CASSAANYGYTF
>NA|TRBV5-8|TRBJ1-3|NA
TGTGCCAGCAGCCCCAGGGTGTTCTCTGGAAACACCATATATTTT
CASSPRVFSGNTIYF
>NA|TRBV6-6|TRBJ2-1|few
TGTGCCAGCAGCCCAGGGGGTGGGAGGTACAATGAGCAGTTCTTC
CASSPGGGRYNEQFF
>NA|TRBV14|TRBJ1-2|NA
TGTGCCAGCAGCCCTGGCAGTAACTATGGCTACACCTTC
CASSPGSNYGYTF
>NA|TRBV18|TRBJ1-5|NA
TGTGCCAGCTCACCAAAGGGCAGTATCATGGGTCAGCCCCAGCATTTT
CASSPKGSIMGQPQHF
>TRBD1|TRBV7-2|TRBJ2-7|few
TGTGCCAGCAGCTCCCTCAGGGGGCGCTGGAACGAGCAGTACTTC
CASSSLRGRWNEQYF
>NA|TRBV27|TRBJ1-5|once
TGTGCCAGCAGTTTTCGGGGACCGAATCAGCCCCAGCATTTT
CASSFRGPNQPQHF
>TRBD2|TRBV7-9|TRBJ2-5|NA
TGTGCCAGCAGCTTTTATAGCGGGGGAATCCAAGAGACCCAGTACTTC
CASSFYSGGIQETQYF
>NA|TRBV2|TRBJ2-1|NA
TGTGCCACCTCAGGCAGCCGGGGCCCTAATGAGCAGTTCTTC
CATSGSRGPNEQFF
>NA|TRBV7-8|TRBJ1-2|NA
TGTGCCAGCAGCTCAACCCGCAGTCCGCCAAACTATGGCTACACCTTC
CASSSTRSPPNYGYTF
>TRBD1|TRBV5-3|TRBJ2-4|NA
TGTGCCAGAAGCTCCCCGCTATCGACAGGGGCAGTGACAAAAAACATTCAGTACTTC
CARSSPLSTGAVTKNIQYF
>NA|TRBV10-3|TRBJ2-7|NA
TGTGCCATCAGTGAGGGGCGGGCGGAGCAGTACTTC
CAISEGRAEQYF
>NA|TRBV2|TRBJ1-2|NA
TGTGCCAGCAGTGAGCTTCGATCGGTTGGCTACACCTTC
CASSELRSVGYTF
>NA|TRBV21-1|TRBJ1-2|NA
TGTGCCAGCAGCAAAAACCCCACGGACCGGAGGCCCTATGGCTACACCTTC
CASSKNPTDRRPYGYTF
>NA|TRBV4-2|TRBJ1-1|few
TGTGCCAGCAGCCGGACGGGGAACACTGAAGCTTTCTTT
CASSRTGNTEAFF
>NA|TRBV6-1|TRBJ1-2|once
TGTGCCAGCAGTGAATGGAAGGGCACCTATGGCTACACCTTC
CASSEWKGTYGYTF
>NA|TRBV7-3|TRBJ2-1|NA
TGTGCCAGCAGCCAAGGGGGATGGTATAACAATGAGCAGTTCTTC
CASSQGGWYNNEQFF
>TRBD2|TRBV5-5|TRBJ2-1|NA
TGTGCCAGCAGTTCTAGCGGGGGTTTGAATGAGCAGTTCTTC
CASSSSGGLNEQFF
>TRBD2|TRBV5-1|TRBJ2-2|NA
TGCGCCAGCAGCTTGGAGGTCGCGGGGGGGCGCACCGGGGAGCTGTTTTTT
CASSLEVAGGRTGELFF
>NA|TRBV11-1|TRBJ2-3|NA
TGTGCCAGCAGCCCGAGCGCGGGTGAGCAGGACACAGATACGCAGTATTTT
CASSPSAGEQDTDTQYF
>NA|TRBV5-5|TRBJ1-1|NA
TGTGCCAGCAGCCCGTTACATCGTAACACTGAAGCTTTCTTT
CASSPLHRNTEAFF
>NA|TRBV7-8|TRBJ2-4|NA
TGTGCCAGCAGCTTAGTTTCTACCGACGGATTACTAGCCAAAAACATTCAGTACTTC
CASSLVSTDGLLAKNIQYF